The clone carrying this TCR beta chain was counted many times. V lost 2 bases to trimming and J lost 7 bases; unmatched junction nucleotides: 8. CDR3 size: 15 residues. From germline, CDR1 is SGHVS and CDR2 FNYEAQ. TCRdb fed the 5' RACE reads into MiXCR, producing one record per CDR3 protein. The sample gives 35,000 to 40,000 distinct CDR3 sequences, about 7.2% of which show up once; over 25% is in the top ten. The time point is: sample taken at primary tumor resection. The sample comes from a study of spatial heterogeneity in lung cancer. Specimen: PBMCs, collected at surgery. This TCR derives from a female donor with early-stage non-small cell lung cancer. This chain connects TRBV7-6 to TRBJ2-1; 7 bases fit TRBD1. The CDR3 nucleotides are TGTGCCAGCAGCTTAAGGACAGGTCTAGGGAATGAGCAGTTCTTC. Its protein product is CASSLRTGLGNEQFF.